This TCR beta chain appears in the sequencing data of a study of blood T cell repertoires in COVID-19. The V and J ends lost 4 bases and 4 bases, in that order; junction bases with no gene match: 13. The CDR3 is 18 residues long. Per the germline V gene, CDR1 is KGHSH and CDR2 is LQKENI. In the source study's methods: Estimation of nucleated cell counts was performed using reference gene primer amplification. The assay was immunoSEQ multiplex PCR, and TCRdb's table has in-frame clones only and misses some. V and J calls and clone size come straight from that table; D and trimming were deduced from the DNA. The sample records around 270,000 clones, 65% to 90% being singletons.

The material sequenced was peripheral blood. This clonotype was sampled from a young man with active or convalescent COVID-19. The V call is TRBV18, the J call TRBJ1-4, with 9 bases matching TRBD1. In DNA, the CDR3 is TGTGCCAGCTCACGTACAGGGGGCTCTGAAGGATATAATGAAAAACTGTTTTTT. Protein: CASSRTGGSEGYNEKLFF.